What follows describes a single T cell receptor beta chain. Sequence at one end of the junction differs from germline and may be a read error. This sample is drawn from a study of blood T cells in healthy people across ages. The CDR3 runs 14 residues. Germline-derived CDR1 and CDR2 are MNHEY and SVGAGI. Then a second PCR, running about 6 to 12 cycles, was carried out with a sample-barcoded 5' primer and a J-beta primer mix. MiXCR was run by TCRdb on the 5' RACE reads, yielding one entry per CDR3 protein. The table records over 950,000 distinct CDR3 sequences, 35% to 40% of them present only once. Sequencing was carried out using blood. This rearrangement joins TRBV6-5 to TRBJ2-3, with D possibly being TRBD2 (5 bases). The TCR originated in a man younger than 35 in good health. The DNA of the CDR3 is TGTGTCAGCAGTTACGAGCTAGCTACAGATACGCAGTATTTT. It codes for CVSSYELATDTQYF.